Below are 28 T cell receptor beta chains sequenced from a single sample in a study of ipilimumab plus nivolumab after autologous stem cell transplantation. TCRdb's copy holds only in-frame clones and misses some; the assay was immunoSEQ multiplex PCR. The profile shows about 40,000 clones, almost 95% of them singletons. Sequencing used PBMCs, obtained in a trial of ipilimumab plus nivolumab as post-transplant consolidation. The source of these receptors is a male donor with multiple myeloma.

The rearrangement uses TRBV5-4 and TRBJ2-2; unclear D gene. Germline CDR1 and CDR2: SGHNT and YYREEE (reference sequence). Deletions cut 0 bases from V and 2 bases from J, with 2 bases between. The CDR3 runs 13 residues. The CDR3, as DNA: TGTGCCAGCAGCTTGGGAAACACCGGGGAGCTGTTTTTT. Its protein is CASSLGNTGELFF. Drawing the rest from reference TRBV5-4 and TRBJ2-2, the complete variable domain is ETGVTQSPTHLIKTRGQQVTLRCSSQSGHNTVSWYQQALGQGPQFIFQYYREEENGRGNFPPRFSGLQFPNYSSELNVNALELDDSALYLCASSLGNTGELFFGEGSRLTVL.

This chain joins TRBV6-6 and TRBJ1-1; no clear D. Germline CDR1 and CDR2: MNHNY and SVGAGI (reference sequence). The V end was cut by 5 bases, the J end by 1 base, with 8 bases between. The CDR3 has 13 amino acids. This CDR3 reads CASSIDQNTEAFF. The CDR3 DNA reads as TGTGCCAGCAGTATTGACCAGAACACTGAAGCTTTCTTT.

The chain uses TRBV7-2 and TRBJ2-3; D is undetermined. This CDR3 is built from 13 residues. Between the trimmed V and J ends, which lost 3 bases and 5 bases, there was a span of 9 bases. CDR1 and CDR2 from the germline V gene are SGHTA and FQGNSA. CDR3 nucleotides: TGTGCCAGCAGCTTGCAGTCAAAAGATACGCAGTATTTT. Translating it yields CASSLQSKDTQYF.

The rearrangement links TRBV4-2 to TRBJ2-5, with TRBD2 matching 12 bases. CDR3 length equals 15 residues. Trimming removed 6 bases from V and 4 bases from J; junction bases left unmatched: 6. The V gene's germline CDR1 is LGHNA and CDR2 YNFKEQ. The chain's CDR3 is CASRPGLAGLETQYF. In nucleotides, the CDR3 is TGTGCCAGCAGACCCGGACTAGCGGGATTAGAGACCCAGTACTTC.

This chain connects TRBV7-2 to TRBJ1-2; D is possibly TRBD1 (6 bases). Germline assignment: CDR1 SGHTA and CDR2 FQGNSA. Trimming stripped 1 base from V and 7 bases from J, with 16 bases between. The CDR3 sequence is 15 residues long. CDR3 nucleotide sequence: TGTGCCAGCAGCTTAGTTCCGGGGGCGCTGAGTGGCTACACCTTC. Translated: CASSLVPGALSGYTF.

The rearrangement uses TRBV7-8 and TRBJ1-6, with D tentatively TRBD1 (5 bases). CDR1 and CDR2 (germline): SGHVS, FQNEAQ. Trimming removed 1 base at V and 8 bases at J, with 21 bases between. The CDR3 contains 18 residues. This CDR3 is CASSLGTFTGSGDSPLHF. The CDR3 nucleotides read TGTGCCAGCAGCTTAGGGACATTCACCGGGTCGGGTGATTCACCCCTCCACTTT.

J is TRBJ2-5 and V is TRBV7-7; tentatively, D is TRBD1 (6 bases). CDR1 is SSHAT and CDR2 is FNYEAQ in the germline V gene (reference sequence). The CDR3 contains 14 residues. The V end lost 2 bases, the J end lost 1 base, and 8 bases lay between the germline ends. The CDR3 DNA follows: TGTGCCAGCAGCTTAAACAGGGCCCAAGAGACCCAGTACTTC. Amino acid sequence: CASSLNRAQETQYF.

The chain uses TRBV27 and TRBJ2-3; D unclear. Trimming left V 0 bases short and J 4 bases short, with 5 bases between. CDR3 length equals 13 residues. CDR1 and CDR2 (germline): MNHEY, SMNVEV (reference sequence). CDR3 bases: TGTGCCAGCAGTTTATCCCTTCCAGATACGCAGTATTTT. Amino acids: CASSLSLPDTQYF.

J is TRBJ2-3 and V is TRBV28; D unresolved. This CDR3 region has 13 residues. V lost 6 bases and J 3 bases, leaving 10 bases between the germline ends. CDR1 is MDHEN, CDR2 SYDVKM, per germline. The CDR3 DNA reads TGTGCCAGCAGGATGATAAAAACAGATACGCAGTATTTT. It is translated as CASRMIKTDTQYF.

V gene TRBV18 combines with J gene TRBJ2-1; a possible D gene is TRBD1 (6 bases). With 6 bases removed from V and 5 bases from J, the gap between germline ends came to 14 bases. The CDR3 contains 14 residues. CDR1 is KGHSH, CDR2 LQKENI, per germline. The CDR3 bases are TGTGCCAGCTCTCCCCGGGACAAAAACAATGAGCAGTTCTTC. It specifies CASSPRDKNNEQFF.

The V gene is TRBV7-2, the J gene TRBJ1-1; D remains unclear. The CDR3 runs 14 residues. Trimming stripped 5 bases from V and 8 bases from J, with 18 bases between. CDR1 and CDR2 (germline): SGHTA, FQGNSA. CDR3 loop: CASSPRGPGREAFF. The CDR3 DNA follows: TGTGCCAGCAGCCCCCGAGGGCCTGGTAGGGAAGCTTTCTTT.

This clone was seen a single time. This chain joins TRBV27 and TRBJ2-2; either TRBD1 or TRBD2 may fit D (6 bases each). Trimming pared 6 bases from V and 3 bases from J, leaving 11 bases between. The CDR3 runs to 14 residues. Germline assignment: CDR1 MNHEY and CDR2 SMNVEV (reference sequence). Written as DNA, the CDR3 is TGTGCCAGCAGACCCGGGGGCCACACCGGGGAGCTGTTTTTT. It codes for CASRPGGHTGELFF.

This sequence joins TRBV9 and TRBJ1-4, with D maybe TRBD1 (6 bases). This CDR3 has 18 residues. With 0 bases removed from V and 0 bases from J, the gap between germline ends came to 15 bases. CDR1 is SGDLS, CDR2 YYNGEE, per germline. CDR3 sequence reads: CASSVEGGRAATNEKLFF. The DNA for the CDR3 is TGTGCCAGCAGCGTAGAGGGGGGGCGAGCTGCAACTAATGAAAAACTGTTTTTT.

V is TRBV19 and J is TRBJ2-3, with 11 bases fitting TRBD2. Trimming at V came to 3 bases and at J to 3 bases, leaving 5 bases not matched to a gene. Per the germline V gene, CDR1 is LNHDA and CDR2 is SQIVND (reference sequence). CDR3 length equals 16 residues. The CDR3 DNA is TGTGCCAGTAGTATCTCCGGGACTAGCGGAACAGATACGCAGTATTTT. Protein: CASSISGTSGTDTQYF.

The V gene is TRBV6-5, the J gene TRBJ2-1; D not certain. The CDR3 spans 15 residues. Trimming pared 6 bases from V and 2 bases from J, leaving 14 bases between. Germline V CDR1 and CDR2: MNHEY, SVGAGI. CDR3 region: CASSPRALTYNEQFF. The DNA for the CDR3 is TGTGCCAGCAGCCCCCGGGCGCTTACCTACAATGAGCAGTTCTTC.

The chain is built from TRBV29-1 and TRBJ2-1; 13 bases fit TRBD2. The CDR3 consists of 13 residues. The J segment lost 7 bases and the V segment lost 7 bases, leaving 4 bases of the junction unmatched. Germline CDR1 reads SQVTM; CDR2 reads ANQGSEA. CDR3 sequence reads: CSGGTSGINEQFF. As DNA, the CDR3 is TGCAGCGGAGGGACTAGCGGGATTAATGAGCAGTTCTTC.

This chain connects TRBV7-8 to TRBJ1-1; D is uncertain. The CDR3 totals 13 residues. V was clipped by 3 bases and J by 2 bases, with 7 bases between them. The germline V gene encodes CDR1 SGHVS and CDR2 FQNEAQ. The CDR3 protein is CASSFRGNTEAFF. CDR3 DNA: TGTGCCAGCAGCTTCCGAGGTAACACTGAAGCTTTCTTT. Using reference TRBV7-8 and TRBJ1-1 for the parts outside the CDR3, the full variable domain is GAGVSQSPRYKVAKRGQDVALRCDPISGHVSLFWYQQALGQGPEFLTYFQNEAQLDKSGLPSDRFFAERPEGSVSTLKIQRTQQEDSAVYLCASSFRGNTEAFFGQGTRLTVV.

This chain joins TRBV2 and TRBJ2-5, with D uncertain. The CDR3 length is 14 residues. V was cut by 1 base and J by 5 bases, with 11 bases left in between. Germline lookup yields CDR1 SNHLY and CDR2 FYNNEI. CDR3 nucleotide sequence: TGTGCCAGCAGTGAAGACTTTTCCCGGGAGACCCAGTACTTC. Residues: CASSEDFSRETQYF.

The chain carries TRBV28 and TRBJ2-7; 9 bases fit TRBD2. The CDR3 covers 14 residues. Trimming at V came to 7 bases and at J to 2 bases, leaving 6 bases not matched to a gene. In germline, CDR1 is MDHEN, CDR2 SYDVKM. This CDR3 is CASTDIAGAYEQYF. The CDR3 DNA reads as TGTGCCAGCACTGACATAGCGGGGGCCTACGAGCAGTACTTC.

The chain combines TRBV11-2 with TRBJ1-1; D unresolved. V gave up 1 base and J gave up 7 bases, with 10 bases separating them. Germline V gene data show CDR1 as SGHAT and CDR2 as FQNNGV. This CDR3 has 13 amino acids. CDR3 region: CASSLGWGSEAFF. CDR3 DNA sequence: TGTGCCAGCAGCTTAGGTTGGGGTAGTGAAGCTTTCTTT. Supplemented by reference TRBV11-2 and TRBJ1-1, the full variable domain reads EAGVAQSPRYKIIEKRQSVAFWCNPISGHATLYWYQQILGQGPKLLIQFQNNGVVDDSQLPKDRFSAERLKGVDSTLKIQPAKLEDSAVYLCASSLGWGSEAFFGQGTRLTVV.

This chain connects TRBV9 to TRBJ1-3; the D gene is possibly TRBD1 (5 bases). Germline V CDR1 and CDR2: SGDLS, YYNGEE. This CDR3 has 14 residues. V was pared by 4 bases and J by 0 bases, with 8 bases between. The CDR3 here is CASSFRASGNTIYF. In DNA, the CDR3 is TGTGCCAGCAGCTTCAGGGCCTCTGGAAACACCATATATTTT.

CDR3 sequence (DNA): TGCGCCAGCAGCTTGGGGGACTCCTCCTACGAGCAGTACTTC. Its protein is CASSLGDSSYEQYF. The V and J genes are TRBV5-1 and TRBJ2-7, with D possibly being TRBD2 (6 bases). The CDR3 sequence is 14 residues long. Germline V CDR1 and CDR2: SGHRS, YFSETQ. Deletions cut 0 bases from V and 0 bases from J, with 7 bases between.

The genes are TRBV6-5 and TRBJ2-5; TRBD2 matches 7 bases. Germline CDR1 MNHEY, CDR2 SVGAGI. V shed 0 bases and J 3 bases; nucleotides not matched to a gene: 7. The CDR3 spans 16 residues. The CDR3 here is CASSYSEGGPKETQYF. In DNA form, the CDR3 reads TGTGCCAGCAGTTACTCGGAGGGAGGGCCTAAAGAGACCCAGTACTTC.

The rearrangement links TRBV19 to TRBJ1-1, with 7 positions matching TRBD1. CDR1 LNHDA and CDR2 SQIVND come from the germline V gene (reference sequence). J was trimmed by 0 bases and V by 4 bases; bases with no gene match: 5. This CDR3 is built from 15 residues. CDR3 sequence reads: CASSTPDRLNTEAFF. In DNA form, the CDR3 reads TGTGCCAGTAGTACTCCGGACAGGTTGAACACTGAAGCTTTCTTT. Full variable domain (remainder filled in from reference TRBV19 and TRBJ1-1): DGGITQSPKYLFRKEGQNVTLSCEQNLNHDAMYWYRQDPGQGLRLIYYSQIVNDFQKGDIAEGYSVSREKKESFPLTVTSAQKNPTAFYLCASSTPDRLNTEAFFGQGTRLTVV.

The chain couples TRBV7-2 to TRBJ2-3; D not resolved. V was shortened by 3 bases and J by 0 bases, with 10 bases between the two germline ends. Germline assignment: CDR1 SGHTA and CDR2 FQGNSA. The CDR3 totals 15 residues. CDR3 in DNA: TGTGCCAGCAGCTTTTCAAGTTCGAGCACAGATACGCAGTATTTT. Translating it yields CASSFSSSSTDTQYF.

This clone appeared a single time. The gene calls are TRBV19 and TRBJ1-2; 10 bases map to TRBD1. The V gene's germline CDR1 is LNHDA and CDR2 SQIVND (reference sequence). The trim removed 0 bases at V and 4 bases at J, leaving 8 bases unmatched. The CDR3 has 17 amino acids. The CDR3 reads CASSIDLWGQGTYGYTF. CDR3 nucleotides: TGTGCCAGTAGTATAGATCTATGGGGACAGGGGACCTATGGCTACACCTTC. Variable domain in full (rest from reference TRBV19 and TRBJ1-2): DGGITQSPKYLFRKEGQNVTLSCEQNLNHDAMYWYRQDPGQGLRLIYYSQIVNDFQKGDIAEGYSVSREKKESFPLTVTSAQKNPTAFYLCASSIDLWGQGTYGYTFGSGTRLTVV.

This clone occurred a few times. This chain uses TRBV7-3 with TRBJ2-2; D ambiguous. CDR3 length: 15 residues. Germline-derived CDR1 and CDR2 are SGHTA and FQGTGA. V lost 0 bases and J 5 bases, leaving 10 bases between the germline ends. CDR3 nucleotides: TGTGCCAGCAGCTTAACAGCGTGGGGTACCGGGGAGCTGTTTTTT. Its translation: CASSLTAWGTGELFF.

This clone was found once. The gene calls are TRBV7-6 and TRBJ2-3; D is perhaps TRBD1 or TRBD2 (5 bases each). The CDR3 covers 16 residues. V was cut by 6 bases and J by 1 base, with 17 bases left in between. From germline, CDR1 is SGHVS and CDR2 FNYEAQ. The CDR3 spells CASRHPGRIGTDTQYF. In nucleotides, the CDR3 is TGTGCCAGCAGACACCCGGGACGGATCGGCACAGATACGCAGTATTTT.